One and the same sample provided the 25 T cell receptor beta chains below, sequenced in a study of early stage breast cancer tumors. This table comes from immunoSEQ multiplex PCR, and its TCRdb copy is limited to in-frame clones, with some not included. Of roughly 56,000 clones listed, 60% to 85% are singletons. Sequencing input: blood. Every receptor here comes from a person aged 25 to 39 with breast cancer.

The chain links TRBV4-1 to TRBJ2-7; perhaps TRBD2 as D (5 bases). This CDR3 is built from 16 residues. CDR1 and CDR2 from the germline V gene are MGHRA and YSYEKL. Trimming took off 0 bases at V and 0 bases at J, with 12 bases between the two ends. The CDR3 sequence is CASSQELGRTSYEQYF. CDR3 nucleotides: TGCGCCAGCAGCCAAGAATTGGGGAGAACCTCCTACGAGCAGTACTTC.

The chain couples TRBV4-3 to TRBJ2-7; TRBD2 agrees at 11 bases. The CDR3 totals 13 residues. The germline V gene has CDR1 LGHNA and CDR2 YSLEER. The J segment lost 3 bases and the V segment lost 7 bases, leaving 2 bases of the junction unmatched. The chain's CDR3 is CASNSGRDYEQYF. CDR3 nucleotide sequence: TGCGCCAGCAATAGCGGGAGGGACTACGAGCAGTACTTC.

The chain couples TRBV10-3 to TRBJ2-2; D remains unclear. Trimming removed 2 bases from V and 0 bases from J, with 16 bases in between. Germline assignment: CDR1 ENHRY and CDR2 SYGVKD. The CDR3 totals 18 residues. CDR3 protein: CAISEPPWRPTNTGELFF. DNA for the CDR3: TGTGCCATCAGTGAGCCACCCTGGCGGCCTACGAACACCGGGGAGCTGTTTTTT.

The rearrangement joins TRBV7-2 to TRBJ1-6, with D tentatively TRBD1 (5 bases). In germline, CDR1 is SGHTA, CDR2 FQGNSA. Trimming cost V 1 base and J 7 bases, with 11 bases left between them. The CDR3 spans 15 residues. CDR3 sequence (DNA): TGTGCCAGCAGCTTAGTCGGGGGTGGGAATTCACCCCTCCACTTT. Its protein product is CASSLVGGGNSPLHF.

The chain combines TRBV19 with TRBJ2-3; TRBD2 matches at 9 bases. The germline CDR1 and CDR2 sequences are LNHDA and SQIVND (reference sequence). V lost 6 bases to trimming and J lost 5 bases; unmatched junction nucleotides: 12. This CDR3 contains 16 residues. The CDR3 bases are TGTGCCAGTAGGACCCTGACTAGCGGAAATGGAGATACGCAGTATTTT. Its protein is CASRTLTSGNGDTQYF. Complete variable domain (other parts from reference TRBV19 and TRBJ2-3): DGGITQSPKYLFRKEGQNVTLSCEQNLNHDAMYWYRQDPGQGLRLIYYSQIVNDFQKGDIAEGYSVSREKKESFPLTVTSAQKNPTAFYLCASRTLTSGNGDTQYFGPGTRLTVL.

The chain recombines TRBV6-6 with TRBJ2-3; 7 nucleotides agree with TRBD2. This CDR3 spans 16 amino acids. The ends lost 6 bases at V and 2 bases at J; junction bases unmatched: 11. Germline V gives CDR1 MNHNY, CDR2 SVGAGI (reference sequence). The CDR3 spells CASRPHLAEYTDTQYF. CDR3 bases: TGTGCCAGCAGACCACATCTAGCGGAGTACACAGATACGCAGTATTTT.

The J gene is TRBJ2-5, the V gene TRBV20-1, with D hard to call. The germline V gene encodes CDR1 DFQATT and CDR2 SNEGSKA (reference sequence). This CDR3 has 10 amino acids. V lost 4 bases, J lost 5 bases, and 5 bases lay in between. The CDR3, as DNA: TGCAGTGCTACTCCCGAGACCCAGTACTTC. As protein: CSATPETQYF.

The chain employs TRBV2 and TRBJ2-3; 10 nucleotides line up with TRBD1. J lost 6 bases, V lost 4 bases, and 10 bases had no gene match. Per germline, CDR1 SNHLY and CDR2 FYNNEI. This CDR3 comprises 16 residues. Here the CDR3 reads CASSGGGQGYLDTQYF. CDR3 in DNA: TGTGCCAGCAGTGGAGGGGGACAGGGGTATCTGGATACGCAGTATTTT.

The chain recombines TRBV4-3 with TRBJ2-7, with 7 bases matching TRBD2. J was trimmed by 3 bases and V by 4 bases; bases with no gene match: 6. This CDR3 spans 14 amino acids. Germline V gene sequence: CDR1 LGHNA, CDR2 YSLEER. CDR3 in amino acids: CASSPGLVFYEQYF. The CDR3 coding sequence is TGCGCCAGCAGCCCCGGACTAGTCTTCTACGAGCAGTACTTC.

The chain recombines TRBV6-6 with TRBJ2-7; TRBD2 agrees at 10 bases. This CDR3 spans 15 amino acids. Germline V CDR1 and CDR2: MNHNY, SVGAGI (reference sequence). V dropped 5 bases and J dropped 1; count of bases not matched to a gene: 5. As DNA, the CDR3 is TGTGCCAGCAGTAACAGCGGGAGGGGGTCCTACGAGCAGTACTTC. Translation gives CASSNSGRGSYEQYF.

This chain links TRBV30 with TRBJ2-7, with a possible D match to TRBD2 (5 bases). The CDR3 contains 13 residues. Between the trimmed V and J ends, which lost 2 bases and 0 bases, there was a span of 8 bases. The germline gives CDR1 GTSNPN, CDR2 SVGIG (reference sequence). The CDR3: CAWSTGSSYEQYF. The CDR3 region has the DNA TGTGCCTGGAGTACGGGGAGCTCCTACGAGCAGTACTTC.

The chain couples TRBV28 to TRBJ2-3; a possible D gene is TRBD1 (6 bases). Germline V gene lookup returns CDR1 MDHEN and CDR2 SYDVKM. Trimming left V 5 bases short and J 6 bases short, with 12 bases between. The CDR3 spans 13 residues. CDR3 residues: CASSGGGADTQYF. CDR3 coding DNA: TGTGCCAGCAGTGGGGGCGGTGCGGATACGCAGTATTTT.

This CDR3 is CASSQGGQGEQYF. CDR3 DNA sequence: TGCGCCAGCAGTCAGGGGGGGCAAGGTGAGCAGTACTTC. The V call is TRBV23-1, the J call TRBJ2-7; D perhaps matches TRBD2 (7 bases). TRBV23-1 is annotated as an ORF whose role is uncertain. Between the trimmed V and J ends, which lost 3 bases and 7 bases, there was a span of 13 bases. The CDR3 loop spans 13 amino acids.

The V gene is TRBV25-1, the J gene TRBJ2-7; 8 bases map to TRBD1. This CDR3 has 14 amino acids. CDR1 is MGHDK, CDR2 SYGVNS, per germline. Trimming removed 3 bases from V and 6 bases from J; junction bases left unmatched: 7. CDR3 region: CASSDRGRGREQYF. The CDR3, as DNA: TGTGCCAGCAGTGATCGCGGCAGGGGGCGCGAGCAGTACTTC.

V is TRBV6-6 and J is TRBJ2-1; TRBD2 matches at 7 bases. The V and J ends lost 7 bases and 3 bases, in that order; junction bases with no gene match: 12. Germline V lookup: CDR1 MNHNY, CDR2 SVGAGI (reference sequence). CDR3 size: 16 residues. The CDR3 nucleotides read TGTGCCAGCACTCCCCAAAGGCTAGCGGACTACAATGAGCAGTTCTTC. Translation: CASTPQRLADYNEQFF.

The rearrangement joins TRBV19 to TRBJ1-4, with D uncertain. Trimming stripped 2 bases from V and 0 bases from J, with 4 bases between. Germline V gene lookup returns CDR1 LNHDA and CDR2 SQIVND (reference sequence). The CDR3 extends over 14 amino acids. The CDR3 is CASSISATNEKLFF. As DNA, the CDR3 is TGTGCCAGTAGTATAAGTGCAACTAATGAAAAACTGTTTTTT.

The rearrangement joins TRBV11-2 to TRBJ2-7; 8 nucleotides line up with TRBD2. The CDR3 has 14 residues. Germline CDR1 is SGHAT and CDR2 is FQNNGV. With V trimmed by 2 bases and J by 6 bases, 6 bases remained unmatched. The CDR3 region is CASSLTGREAEQYF. The CDR3 coding sequence is TGTGCCAGCAGCTTAACCGGGAGGGAAGCCGAGCAGTACTTC.

The chain uses TRBV27 and TRBJ2-7, with TRBD2 identical over 10 bases. V dropped 7 bases and J dropped 4; count of bases not matched to a gene: 7. The CDR3 runs 14 residues. Germline V gene lookup returns CDR1 MNHEY and CDR2 SMNVEV (reference sequence). In DNA, the CDR3 is TGTGCCAGCAAGTGGCTAGCGGGAGCTTACGAGCAGTACTTC. It is translated as CASKWLAGAYEQYF.

The V and J genes are TRBV7-2 and TRBJ1-3; D not resolved. Germline CDR1 SGHTA, CDR2 FQGNSA. Between the trimmed V and J ends, which lost 1 base and 2 bases, there was a span of 9 bases. The CDR3 runs 15 residues. CDR3 sequence: CASSLVAATGNTIYF. In DNA, the CDR3 is TGTGCCAGCAGCTTAGTGGCGGCGACTGGAAACACCATATATTTT.

This chain links TRBV15 with TRBJ2-5; D is perhaps TRBD2 (6 bases). V lost 1 base and J 5 bases, leaving 17 bases between the germline ends. There are 16 residues in the CDR3. Germline CDR1 reads LNHNV; CDR2 reads YYDKDF (reference sequence). Written as DNA, the CDR3 is TGTGCCACCAGCAGAGCCCGACCCAGCGCGGGGGAGACCCAGTACTTC. Amino acids: CATSRARPSAGETQYF.

V is TRBV11-2 and J is TRBJ2-1; possibly TRBD2 for D (5 bases). CDR1 and CDR2 from the germline V gene are SGHAT and FQNNGV. This CDR3 has 15 amino acids. V lost 0 bases to trimming and J lost 4 bases, with 10 bases between them. CDR3 residues: CASSLDRPGYNEQFF. For the CDR3, the DNA is TGTGCCAGCAGCTTAGATCGTCCGGGATACAATGAGCAGTTCTTC.

V gene TRBV30 combines with J gene TRBJ2-7; D is uncertain. Trimming cost V 1 base and J 1 base, with 17 bases left between them. The germline CDR1 and CDR2 sequences are GTSNPN and SVGIG (reference sequence). There are 16 residues in the CDR3. The CDR3 nucleotides read TGTGCCTGGAGTGAAGAAAGGGTCTTACCATCCTACGAGCAGTACTTC. This translates into CAWSEERVLPSYEQYF.

The chain is built from TRBV7-3 and TRBJ1-6; D call uncertain. CDR3 size: 13 residues. The V end was cut by 5 bases, the J end by 6 bases, with 8 bases between. CDR1 and CDR2 (germline): SGHTA, FQGTGA. As DNA, the CDR3 is TGTGCCAGCAGCCGGGCACCTAATTCACCCCTCCACTTT. This translates into CASSRAPNSPLHF.

The chain has TRBV9 and TRBJ2-5; D is perhaps TRBD2 (6 bases). V was shortened by 1 base and J by 5 bases, with 9 bases between the two germline ends. This CDR3 has 13 amino acids. CDR1 and CDR2 from the germline V gene are SGDLS and YYNGEE. CDR3: CASSVTSWETQYF. CDR3 coding DNA: TGTGCCAGCAGCGTAACTAGCTGGGAGACCCAGTACTTC.

The gene calls are TRBV28 and TRBJ2-1, with D unclear. The length of the CDR3 is 14 residues. Trimming stripped 6 bases from V and 5 bases from J, with 14 bases between. The germline V gene encodes CDR1 MDHEN and CDR2 SYDVKM. The CDR3 DNA reads TGTGCCAGCAGCTCGGTAAACTCTAACAATGAGCAGTTCTTC. Its protein product is CASSSVNSNNEQFF.